The present TCR beta chain was sequenced within a study of cytomegalovirus exposure and HLA in healthy donors (dated by TCRdb to about 2017). Some background on the complete study: According to an earlier analysis of 587 of the donors, about 179 million T cells yielded 100 million or so unique TCR beta sequences and around 280 Gb of sequence data. In a later genetic analysis, genome-wide SNP genotypes for about 55% of the 666 donors were used, and that subset was treated as a discovery cohort. In a later analysis, previously published TCR beta repertoires from roughly 710 donors were re-analyzed and high-resolution HLA genotyping was added so that TCR occurrence patterns could be studied. The aim of the study was to test whether cataloging public T cell receptors could identify signatures of past pathogen exposure. The study combined high-throughput TCR immunosequencing, statistical association of individual TCRs with disease status, and machine learning to predict cytomegalovirus infection status. Rather than drawing on any new phenotypic data, the later analysis identified candidate immune exposures from TCR beta sequences and the way those sequences occurred across donors. Donor age, sex, ethnicity and CMV serostatus were collected together with the repertoire data. Across roughly 420 genotyped donors of the cohort, an average of about 240,000 unique TCR beta nucleotide sequences per donor were sequenced, and around 19% of those sequences were non-productive. Both class I and class II loci were covered by HLA typing, at four-digit resolution. Besides the first cohort of approximately 670 subjects, a separate validation cohort made up of over 100 different subjects was used. Of the 350 to 450 genotyped donors, 81% were placed in the genetic ancestry cluster associated with self-reported Caucasian donors. The study profiled the T cell repertoires of more than 500 subjects by immunosequencing and related them to cytomegalovirus serostatus. The number of donors typed differed by locus, with about 629-630 for A, B, C, DRB1 and DQB1, 522 for DQA1, 606 for DPA1, and 400 to 490 for DPB1. About 320 gigabases of sequencing data and around 87 million unique TCR sequences were included in an early release covering several hundred HLA-typed donors. To decide whether each TCR beta V gene segment behaved as functional or pseudogenic, an earlier analysis of 587 of the donors relied on high-throughput TCR beta sequencing. About five DR-DQ haplotypes were treated as single units for association and clustering because of strong linkage in the cohort. Every discovery cohort repertoire had been produced on one sequencing platform.

A remark on this clone: The antigen this receptor binds is unknown. Per-base quality was not reported, and no clone a single base away is much larger than it.

The CDR3 contains 14 residues, cysteine and phenylalanine counted. The kept DNA is CDR3 alone, 42 bases in frame from the first base. Trimming takes 3 bases from V and 4 bases from J, and the germline ends sit 12 bases apart. The germline V gene encodes CDR1 SGHAT and CDR2 FQNNGV. The cohort comprised under 700 healthy bone marrow donors. Cohort members were all nominally healthy when sampled, although unrecorded immune exposures were likely present. The donor tested CMV seropositive, placing the donor among the approximately 310 seropositive members of the cohort. Each donor provided a peripheral blood sample, and peripheral blood mononuclear cells were used for TCR beta sequencing. The Qiagen DNeasy Blood Extraction Kit was used to extract genomic DNA from the blood cell samples. Broad study findings and their caveats: Only TCR beta chains were sequenced in this cohort, and the absence of alpha or paired-chain data limited detectable features. A later genetic analysis associated a missense DCLRE1C variant with V-gene and J-gene trimming of TCR beta chains, and an independent cohort replicated the association. Some IMGT-functional V segments, including TRBV6-2 and TRBV6-3, could not be told apart with the 87-base-pair reads, so those segments were excluded. Strong co-occurrence of HLA alleles, especially DR and DQ, made assigning TCR associations to individual alleles difficult. In an earlier analysis of 587 of the donors, most TCR beta V segments appeared in productive rearrangements about 87% or about 30% of the time, broadly matching IMGT annotations. A later genetic analysis reported fewer N-insertions in productive TCRs among donors in an Asian-associated ancestry cluster than the roughly 700-donor mean. According to the authors, the approach could potentially be generalized to other disease states and immunological phenotypes. The sequencing pipeline was judged likely to have produced a cluster of highly shared sequence variants as a technical artifact. The study listed 170 or so TCR beta chains as associated with cytomegalovirus. A later analysis reported that several top co-occurrence clusters appeared linked to parvovirus B19, influenza, CMV and Epstein-Barr virus. The classifier was reported to diagnose cytomegalovirus status with high specificity and sensitivity in both the original and validation cohorts. According to a later analysis, TCR association rates differed among HLA loci, with DRB1 alleles showing the most associated TCRs and HLA-C alleles showing the fewest. CMV serostatus was the only immune exposure information available for the cohort. In a later analysis, most CMV-associated TCR beta chains were found to appear HLA-restricted, with HLA associations seemingly driven largely by CMV exposure. Sequencing depth was assumed to be roughly uniform across donors in the presence/absence analyses, though that assumption may not hold. Because HLA typing was missing for some donors at each locus, association tests included only the typed subset. In a later analysis, 15,000 to 20,000 TCR beta sequences were associated with specific HLA alleles at a false discovery rate of 0.05. Linkage disequilibrium might explain the correlated functional status among segregating V segments, but an unknown experimental factor could not be ruled out. Across donors, most TCR sequences were observed very rarely, whereas some public TCRs were present in many individuals. A further reported finding was that TCR beta sequences accurately predicted the HLA-A and HLA-B alleles for most subjects in the first cohort. Around 16 rarely observed V segments, including chromosome 9 orphons, were excluded from the earlier analysis of some 590 of the donors because counts were too low. In vitro tests confirmed that three of the cytomegalovirus-associated TCR beta chains recognize cytomegalovirus antigens. A later analysis found that HLA-associated TCR beta chains were more clonally expanded and had lower generation probabilities than equally common non-associated chains.

The method behind the library was the immunoSEQ multiplex PCR assay. For the multiplex PCR, a mixture combining 60 forward primers for TCR Vbeta segments and 13 reverse primers for TCR Jbeta segments was used. The CDR3 region of rearranged TCR beta genes was amplified from genomic DNA with a multiplex PCR assay. The amplified TCR beta libraries were sequenced on the Illumina HiSeq System as 87-base-pair reads. The original pipeline was this. In a later analysis, tens of millions of unique TCR beta chains were counted across the roughly 610 repertoires, and roughly 11 million of these chains were shared by at least two donors. A nearest-neighbor algorithm error-corrected the raw reads and collapsed the reads into unique sequences, merging closely related sequences to remove PCR and sequencing errors. V, D and J gene segments were assigned by aligning CDR3 sequences to IMGT reference sequences. For a sequence to be retained, at least a six-nucleotide match to both a V gene segment and a J gene segment was required. A rearrangement counted as productive if the CDR3 had no stop codons and remained in frame with V and J, and every other rearrangement counted as non-productive. Following IMGT convention, CDR3 was defined as the stretch from the second conserved V-encoded cysteine up to the conserved J-encoded phenylalanine. Sequences without an unambiguous match to a single V gene segment were excluded from the earlier analysis of almost 600 of the donors. In an earlier analysis of approximately 590 of the donors, a V segment was called functional when productive rearrangements were above 56.7%, and segregating when the standard deviation between donors exceeded 5%. To diagnose cytomegalovirus status from the catalog of TCR beta chain sequences, a statistical classification framework was built. In a later analysis, V and J genes were assigned by comparing TCR nucleotide sequences against IMGT/GENE-DB human TR gene sequences. A later analysis assigned CDR3 sequences and most-parsimonious VDJ recombination scenarios with the TCRdist pipeline. In a later analysis, each TCR beta chain was defined by its CDR3 amino acid sequence together with its V-gene family, and reads lacking a unique V-gene family were excluded. A later analysis removed several hundred highly shared, low-generation-probability nucleotide sequences to deal with suspected cross-contamination and a sequencing artifact. In a later analysis, a clonal expansion index for each public chain was calculated from normalized within-repertoire ranks of inferred template counts. Generation probabilities in a later analysis came from a VDJ recombination model fitted to out-of-frame rearrangements, and those results were checked against IGoR. In a later analysis, hypergeometric tests were used to score TCR-TCR, TCR-HLA and TCR-CMV co-occurrence, with a repertoire-size bias correction applied to TCR pairs. In a later analysis, false discovery rates were estimated by permuting HLA or CMV assignments 20 times. In a later analysis, co-occurring TCRs were grouped with DBSCAN, and TCRdist sequence similarity was added when clustering was performed within HLA-allele-positive subsets. Repertoires with fewer than 30,000 or more than 120,000 public chains were left out of co-occurrence clustering, as were about 5 repertoires with anomalous nucleotide sharing. As stored in TCRdb, this immuneACCESS dataset retains in-frame rearrangements with V and J assigned. A fraction of the clones does not appear; measured against another copy, unresolved V genes explain less than half of the discrepancy, and the remainder lacks a known reason. Clone size and the V and J calls come from that table; the DNA yielded D and trimming. Present in this sample are 90,000 to 100,000 clones, around 80% of which were seen just once. 16% of the sample goes to the ten largest clones.

The sequence links TRBV11-2 to TRBJ1-1; a tentative D call is TRBD1 (6 bases match). The origin of this receptor is a man aged 60 to 75 in good health and CMV-seropositive. The sequenced sample was PBMCs. The CDR3 has the sequence CASSLLQGSTEAFF. DNA sequence: TGTGCCAGCAGCTTGTTACAGGGTTCCACTGAAGCTTTCTTT. Outside the CDR3, residues come from the reference TRBV11-2 and TRBJ1-1 proteins, so the full variable domain is: EAGVAQSPRYKIIEKRQSVAFWCNPISGHATLYWYQQILGQGPKLLIQFQNNGVVDDSQLPKDRFSAERLKGVDSTLKIQPAKLEDSAVYLCASSLLQGSTEAFFGQGTRLTVV.